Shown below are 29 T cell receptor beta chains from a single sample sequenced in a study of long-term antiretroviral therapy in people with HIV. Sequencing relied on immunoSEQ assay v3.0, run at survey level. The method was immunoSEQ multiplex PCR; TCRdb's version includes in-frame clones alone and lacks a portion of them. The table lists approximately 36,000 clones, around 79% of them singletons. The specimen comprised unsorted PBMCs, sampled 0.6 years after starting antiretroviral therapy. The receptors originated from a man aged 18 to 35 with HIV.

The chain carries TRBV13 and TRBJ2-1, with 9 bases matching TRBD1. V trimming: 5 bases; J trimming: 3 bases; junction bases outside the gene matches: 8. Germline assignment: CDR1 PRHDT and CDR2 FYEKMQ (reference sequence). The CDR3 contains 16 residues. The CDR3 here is CASSPRQGEGYNEQFF. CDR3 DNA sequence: TGTGCCAGCAGCCCCCGACAGGGGGAAGGCTACAATGAGCAGTTCTTC.

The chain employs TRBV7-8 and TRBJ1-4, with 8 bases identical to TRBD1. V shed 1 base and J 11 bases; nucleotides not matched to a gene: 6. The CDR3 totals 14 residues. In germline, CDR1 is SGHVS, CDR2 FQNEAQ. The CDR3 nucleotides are TGTGCCAGCAGCTTAGGTCAGGGGGCAGGGAAACTGTTTTTT. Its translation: CASSLGQGAGKLFF.

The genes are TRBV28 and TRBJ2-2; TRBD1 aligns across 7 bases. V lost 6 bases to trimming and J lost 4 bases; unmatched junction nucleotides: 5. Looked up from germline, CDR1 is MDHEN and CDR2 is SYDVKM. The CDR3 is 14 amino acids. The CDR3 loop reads CASRLPGGTGELFF. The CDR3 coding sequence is TGTGCCAGCAGGCTCCCAGGGGGCACCGGGGAGCTGTTTTTT.

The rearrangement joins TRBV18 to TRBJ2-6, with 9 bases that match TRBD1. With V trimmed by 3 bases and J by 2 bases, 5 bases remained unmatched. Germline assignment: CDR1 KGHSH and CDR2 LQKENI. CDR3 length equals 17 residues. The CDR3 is CASSPGQGGPGANVLTF. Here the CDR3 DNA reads TGTGCCAGCTCACCGGGACAGGGTGGACCTGGGGCCAACGTCCTGACTTTC.

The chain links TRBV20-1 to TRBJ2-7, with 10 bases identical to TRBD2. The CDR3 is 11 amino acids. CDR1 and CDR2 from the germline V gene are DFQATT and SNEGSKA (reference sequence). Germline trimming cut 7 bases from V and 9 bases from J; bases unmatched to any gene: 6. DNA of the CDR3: TGCAGTGGGCTAGCGGGAGTCGGGCAGTACTTC. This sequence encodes CSGLAGVGQYF.

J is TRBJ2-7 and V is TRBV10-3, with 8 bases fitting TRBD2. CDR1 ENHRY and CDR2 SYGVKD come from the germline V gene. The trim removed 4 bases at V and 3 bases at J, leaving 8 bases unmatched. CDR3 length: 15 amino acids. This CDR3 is CAISAESAGGYEQYF. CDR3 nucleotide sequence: TGTGCCATCAGTGCAGAATCCGCGGGAGGCTACGAGCAGTACTTC.

The CDR3 DNA is TGTGCCAGCGTTACGTCTAGCGGGATTCACGAGCAGTACTTC. This encodes CASVTSSGIHEQYF. The V call is TRBV6-4, the J call TRBJ2-7, with 9 bases lining up with TRBD2. CDR1 and CDR2 from the germline V gene are MRHNA and SNTAGT. This CDR3 has 14 amino acids. V shed 8 bases and J 5 bases; nucleotides not matched to a gene: 10.

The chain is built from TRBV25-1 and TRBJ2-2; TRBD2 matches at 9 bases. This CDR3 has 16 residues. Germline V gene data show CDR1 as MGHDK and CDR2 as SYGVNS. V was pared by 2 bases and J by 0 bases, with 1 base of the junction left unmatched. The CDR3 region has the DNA TGTGCCAGCAGTGAAGGACTAGCGCCGAACACCGGGGAGCTGTTTTTT. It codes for CASSEGLAPNTGELFF.

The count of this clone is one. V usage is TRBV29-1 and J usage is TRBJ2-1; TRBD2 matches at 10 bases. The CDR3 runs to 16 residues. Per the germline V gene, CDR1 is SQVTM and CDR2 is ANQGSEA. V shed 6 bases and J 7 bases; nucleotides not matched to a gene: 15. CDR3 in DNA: TGCAGCGTCCGTGAAGCGGGAGGGGCTGGGAGAAATGAGCAGTTCTTC. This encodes CSVREAGGAGRNEQFF.

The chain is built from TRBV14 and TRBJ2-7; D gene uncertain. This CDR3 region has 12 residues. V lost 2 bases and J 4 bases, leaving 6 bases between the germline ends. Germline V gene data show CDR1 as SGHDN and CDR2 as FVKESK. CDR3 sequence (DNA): TGTGCCAGCAGCCAAAACTGGTACGAGCAGTACTTC. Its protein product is CASSQNWYEQYF.

DNA of the CDR3: TGTGCCAGCAGTGCGGGCGGGTCCGGTGTTGACAAAAACATTCAGTACTTC. Protein sequence: CASSAGGSGVDKNIQYF. This chain links TRBV28 with TRBJ2-4; a possible D gene is TRBD2 (5 bases). V was cut by 5 bases and J by 3 bases, with 20 bases left in between. The germline V gene has CDR1 MDHEN and CDR2 SYDVKM. This CDR3 region has 17 residues.

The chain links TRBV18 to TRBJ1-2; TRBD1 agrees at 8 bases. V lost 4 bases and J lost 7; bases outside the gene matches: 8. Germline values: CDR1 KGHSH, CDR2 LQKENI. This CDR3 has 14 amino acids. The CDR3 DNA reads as TGTGCCAGCTCACGTCTACAGGGGGACTCTGGCTACACCTTC. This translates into CASSRLQGDSGYTF.

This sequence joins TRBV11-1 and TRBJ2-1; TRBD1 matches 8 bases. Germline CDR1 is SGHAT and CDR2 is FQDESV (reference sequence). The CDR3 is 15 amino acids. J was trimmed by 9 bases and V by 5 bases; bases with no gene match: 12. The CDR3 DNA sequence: TGTGCCAGCAGCCGGGACAGGAAGAGGGTAGGTGAGCAGTTCTTC. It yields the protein CASSRDRKRVGEQFF.

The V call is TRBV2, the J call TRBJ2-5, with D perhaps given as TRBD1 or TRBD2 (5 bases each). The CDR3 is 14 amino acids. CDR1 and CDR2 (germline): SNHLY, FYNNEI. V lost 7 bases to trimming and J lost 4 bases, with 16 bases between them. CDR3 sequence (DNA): TGTGCCAGCACGAAGGGTGGGGGTGCAGAGACCCAGTACTTC. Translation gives CASTKGGGAETQYF.

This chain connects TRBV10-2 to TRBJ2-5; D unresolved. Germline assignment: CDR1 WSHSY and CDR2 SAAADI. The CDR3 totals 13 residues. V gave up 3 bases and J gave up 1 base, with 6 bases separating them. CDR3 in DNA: TGCGCCAGCAGTGAAATCTTCCAAGAGACCCAGTACTTC. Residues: CASSEIFQETQYF.

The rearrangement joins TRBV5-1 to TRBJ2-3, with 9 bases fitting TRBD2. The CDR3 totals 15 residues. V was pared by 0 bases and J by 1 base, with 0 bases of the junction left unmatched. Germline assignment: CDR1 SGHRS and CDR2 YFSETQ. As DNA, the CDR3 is TGCGCCAGCAGCTTGGTAGCGGGAGGCACAGATACGCAGTATTTT. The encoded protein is CASSLVAGGTDTQYF.

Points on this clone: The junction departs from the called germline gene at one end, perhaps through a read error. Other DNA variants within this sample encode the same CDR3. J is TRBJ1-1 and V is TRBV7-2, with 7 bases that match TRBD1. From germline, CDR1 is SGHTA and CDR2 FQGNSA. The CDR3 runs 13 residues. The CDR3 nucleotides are TGTGCCAGCAGCCCCGAGACAGGGCTTGAAGCCTTCTTT. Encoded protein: CASSPETGLEAFF.

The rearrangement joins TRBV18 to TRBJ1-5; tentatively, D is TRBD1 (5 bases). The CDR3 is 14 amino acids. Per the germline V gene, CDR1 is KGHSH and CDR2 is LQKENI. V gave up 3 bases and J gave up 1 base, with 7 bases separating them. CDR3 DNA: TGTGCCAGCTCACCGCAGGGAAGCAATCAGCCCCAGCATTTT. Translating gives CASSPQGSNQPQHF.

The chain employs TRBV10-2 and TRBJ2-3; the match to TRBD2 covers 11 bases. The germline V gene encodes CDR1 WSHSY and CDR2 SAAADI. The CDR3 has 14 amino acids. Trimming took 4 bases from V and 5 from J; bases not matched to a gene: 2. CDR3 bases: TGCGCCAGCAGTGGCCTAGCGGGAGGAGATACGCAGTATTTT. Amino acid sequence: CASSGLAGGDTQYF.

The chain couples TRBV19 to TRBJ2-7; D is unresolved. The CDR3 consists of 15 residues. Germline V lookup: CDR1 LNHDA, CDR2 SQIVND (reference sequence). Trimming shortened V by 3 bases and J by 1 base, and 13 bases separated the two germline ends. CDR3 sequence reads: CASSIKTAPSYEQYF. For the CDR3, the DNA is TGTGCCAGTAGTATTAAAACAGCACCATCCTACGAGCAGTACTTC.

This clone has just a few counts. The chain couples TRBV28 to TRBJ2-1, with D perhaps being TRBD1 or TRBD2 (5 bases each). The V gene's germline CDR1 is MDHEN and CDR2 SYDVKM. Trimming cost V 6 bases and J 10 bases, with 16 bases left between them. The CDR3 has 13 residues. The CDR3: CASRRDPLGEQFF. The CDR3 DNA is TGTGCCAGCAGAAGGGACCCGCTTGGGGAGCAGTTCTTC.

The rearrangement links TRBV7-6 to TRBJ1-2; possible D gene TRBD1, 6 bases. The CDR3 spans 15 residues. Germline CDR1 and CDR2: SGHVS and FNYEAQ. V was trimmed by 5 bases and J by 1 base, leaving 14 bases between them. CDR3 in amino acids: CASSLGAGVNYGYTF. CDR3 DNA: TGTGCCAGCAGCCTGGGGGCAGGGGTTAACTATGGCTACACCTTC.

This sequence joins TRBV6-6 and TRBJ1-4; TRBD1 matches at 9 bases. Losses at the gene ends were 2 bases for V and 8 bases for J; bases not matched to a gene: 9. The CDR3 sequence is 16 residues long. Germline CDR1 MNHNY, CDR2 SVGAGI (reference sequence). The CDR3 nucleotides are TGTGCCAGCAGTTACGGCCGTTGGGACAGGGAAGAAAAACTGTTTTTT. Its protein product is CASSYGRWDREEKLFF.

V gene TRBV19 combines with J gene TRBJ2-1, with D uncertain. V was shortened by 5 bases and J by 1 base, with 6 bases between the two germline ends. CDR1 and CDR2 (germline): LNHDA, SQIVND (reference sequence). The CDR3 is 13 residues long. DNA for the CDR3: TGTGCCAGTAGTGCCGGGTCCTACAATGAGCAGTTCTTC. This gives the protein CASSAGSYNEQFF. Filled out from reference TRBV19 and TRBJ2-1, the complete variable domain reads DGGITQSPKYLFRKEGQNVTLSCEQNLNHDAMYWYRQDPGQGLRLIYYSQIVNDFQKGDIAEGYSVSREKKESFPLTVTSAQKNPTAFYLCASSAGSYNEQFFGPGTRLTVL.

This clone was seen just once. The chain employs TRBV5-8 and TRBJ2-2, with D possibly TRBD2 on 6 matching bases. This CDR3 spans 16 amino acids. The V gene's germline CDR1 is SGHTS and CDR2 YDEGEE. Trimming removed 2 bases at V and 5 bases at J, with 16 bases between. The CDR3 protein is CASSFRQKGGTGELFF. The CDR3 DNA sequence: TGTGCCAGCAGCTTTCGACAAAAGGGAGGAACCGGGGAGCTGTTTTTT. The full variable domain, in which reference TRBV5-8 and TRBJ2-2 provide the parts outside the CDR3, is EAGVTQSPTHLIKTRGQQATLRCSPISGHTSVYWYQQALGLGLQFLLWYDEGEERNRGNFPPRFSGRQFPNYSSELNVNALELEDSALYLCASSFRQKGGTGELFFGEGSRLTVL.

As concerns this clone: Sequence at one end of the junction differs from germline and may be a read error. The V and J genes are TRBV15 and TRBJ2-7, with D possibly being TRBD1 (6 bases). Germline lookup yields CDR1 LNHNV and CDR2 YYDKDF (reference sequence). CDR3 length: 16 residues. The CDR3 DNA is TGTGCCACCAGCGGAGACAGGACCAAGGTGGTCTACGAGCAGTACTTC. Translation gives CATSGDRTKVVYEQYF.

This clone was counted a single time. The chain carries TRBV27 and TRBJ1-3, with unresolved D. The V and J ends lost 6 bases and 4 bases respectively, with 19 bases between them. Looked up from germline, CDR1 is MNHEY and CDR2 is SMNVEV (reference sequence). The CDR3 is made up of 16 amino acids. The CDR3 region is CASRAAGTGVGNTIYF. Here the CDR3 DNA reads TGTGCCAGCAGAGCGGCGGGAACCGGGGTCGGAAACACCATATATTTT.

The CDR3, as DNA: TGTGCCAGTAGTTCAAAAAAAGCCCTCGAGCAGTACTTC. This codes for CASSSKKALEQYF. The chain combines TRBV19 with TRBJ2-7; no clear D gene. Germline V gene sequence: CDR1 LNHDA, CDR2 SQIVND (reference sequence). Trimming cost V 5 bases and J 6 bases, with 14 bases left between them. This CDR3 has 13 residues.

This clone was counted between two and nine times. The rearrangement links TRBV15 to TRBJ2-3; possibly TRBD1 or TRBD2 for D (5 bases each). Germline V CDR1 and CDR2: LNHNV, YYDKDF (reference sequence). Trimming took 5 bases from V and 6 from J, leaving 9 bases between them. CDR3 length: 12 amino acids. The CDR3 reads CATSWGPDTQYF. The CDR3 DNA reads TGTGCCACCAGCTGGGGACCCGATACGCAGTATTTT. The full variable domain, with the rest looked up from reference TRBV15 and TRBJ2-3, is DAMVIQNPRYQVTQFGKPVTLSCSQTLNHNVMYWYQQKSSQAPKLLFHYYDKDFNNEADTPDNFQSRRPNTSFCFLDIRSPGLGDTAMYLCATSWGPDTQYFGPGTRLTVL.